This T cell receptor (beta chain) was sequenced for a study of spatial heterogeneity in lung cancer. Whole-study context: Beta-chain sequences consistently outnumbered alpha-chain sequences in detection. Points from the study as a whole: Blood carried ubiquitous expanded tumor TCRs more at resection than follow-up.

Time point described: sample taken at primary tumor resection. Unsorted whole RNA from tumor, nontumor lung or frozen PBMC underwent sequencing. The donors comprised about 65 untreated early-stage non-small cell lung cancer patients. The CDR3 is 15 residues long. Germline V gene data show CDR1 as MNHEY and CDR2 as SMNVEV (reference sequence). The trim removed 6 bases at V and 4 bases at J, leaving 9 bases unmatched. TCRdb reprocessed the 5' RACE reads via MiXCR and lists one record per CDR3 protein. Of over 25,000 distinct CDR3 sequences listed, 7.5% to 10% are singletons. Only a few counts were recorded for this clonotype. Its target is not known.

The sequencing used PBMCs, collected at surgery. The chain combines TRBV27 with TRBJ2-1, with TRBD1 matching over 7 bases. The TCR was taken from a female donor with early-stage non-small cell lung cancer. CDR3 sequence: CASRLARQGYNEQFF. Here the CDR3 DNA reads TGTGCCAGCAGACTGGCGAGACAGGGTTACAATGAGCAGTTCTTC.